This TCR beta chain was documented in a study of CD8 T cells in ankylosing spondylitis. Study-wide points: Ankylosing spondylitis blood appeared to be characterized by a TCR beta motif of eight highly homologous variants. Disease-associated clones were CD8+ and fairly uncommon in peripheral blood. Reportedly, disease-linked clones are significantly enriched in ankylosing spondylitis patients' matched synovial fluid.

Scientists made TCR beta libraries using quantitative 5'-RACE with molecular barcodes. Using its own MiXCR run on the 5' RACE reads, TCRdb lists one record per CDR3 protein. Among about 250,000 distinct CDR3 sequences listed, about 30% were seen once. V dropped 5 bases and J dropped 0; count of bases not matched to a gene: 4. The CDR3 spans 14 residues. Per germline, CDR1 MNHEY and CDR2 SMNVEV (reference sequence). This clonotype was found a few times. Antigen unknown. The sequenced sample consisted of blood, either unsorted or a sorted T cell fraction (not recorded which). The V call is TRBV27, the J call TRBJ2-7; TRBD1 matches 7 bases. This sequence was found in a male donor with ankylosing spondylitis or in good health (not recorded which). CDR3 DNA: TGTGCCAGCAGTCCGGGACAGTACTCCTACGAGCAGTACTTC. Its protein product is CASSPGQYSYEQYF.